This TCR beta chain emerged from a study of blood T cell repertoires in COVID-19. Looking at the study overall: Collection of acute and convalescent COVID-19 samples took place in the United States, Italy and Spain. PBMCs, B-cell-depleted T cells, or T cells were the source of the cDNA or gDNA that made up the material.

The table lists this clone with a count of one. Trimming took off 8 bases at V and 8 bases at J, with 9 bases between the two ends. This CDR3 is built from 11 residues. The germline V gene encodes CDR1 KGHDR and CDR2 SFDVKD. Original data processing: The authors estimated nucleated cell counts from reference gene primer amplification. Using immunoSEQ multiplex PCR, the repertoire was profiled, and TCRdb retains in-frame clones only, with some absent. D and trimming were read from the DNA, whereas the V and J calls and clone size are those reported in that table. The repertoire includes 50,000 or so clones, approximately 91% of them detected once, and about 25% sits in the top ten.

V is TRBV24-1 and J is TRBJ2-1; possible D gene TRBD2, 6 bases. The sequence was obtained from a human donor in a cohort sampled during active COVID-19. Sequences were obtained from peripheral blood. CDR3 nucleotide sequence: TGTGCCACCATCTCGGGAGATGAGCAGTTCTTC. Its protein is CATISGDEQFF.